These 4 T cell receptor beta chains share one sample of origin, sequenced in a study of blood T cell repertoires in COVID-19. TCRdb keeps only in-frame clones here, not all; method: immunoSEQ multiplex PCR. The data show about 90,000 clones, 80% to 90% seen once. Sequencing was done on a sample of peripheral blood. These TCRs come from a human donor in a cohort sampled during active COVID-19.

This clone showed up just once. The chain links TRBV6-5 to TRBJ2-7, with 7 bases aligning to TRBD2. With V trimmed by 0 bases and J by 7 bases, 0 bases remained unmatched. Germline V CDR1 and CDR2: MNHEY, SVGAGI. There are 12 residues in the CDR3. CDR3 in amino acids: CASSYSGGEQYF. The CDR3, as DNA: TGTGCCAGCAGTTACTCCGGGGGGGAGCAGTACTTC.

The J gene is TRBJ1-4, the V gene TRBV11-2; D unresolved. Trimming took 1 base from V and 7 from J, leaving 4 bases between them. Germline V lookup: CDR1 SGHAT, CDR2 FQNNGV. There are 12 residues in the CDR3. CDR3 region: CASSLVGEKLFF. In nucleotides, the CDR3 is TGTGCCAGCAGCTTAGTCGGTGAAAAACTGTTTTTT.

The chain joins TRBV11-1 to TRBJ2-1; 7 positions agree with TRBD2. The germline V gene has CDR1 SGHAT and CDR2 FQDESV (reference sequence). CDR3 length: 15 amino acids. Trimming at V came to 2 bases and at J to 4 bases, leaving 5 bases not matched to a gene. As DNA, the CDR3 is TGTGCCAGCAGCTTATTGGCGGGGGTATACAATGAGCAGTTCTTC. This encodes CASSLLAGVYNEQFF.

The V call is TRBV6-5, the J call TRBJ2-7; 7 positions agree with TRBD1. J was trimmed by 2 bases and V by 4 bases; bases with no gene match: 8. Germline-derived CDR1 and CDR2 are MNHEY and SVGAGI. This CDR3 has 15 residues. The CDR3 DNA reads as TGTGCCAGCAGTTCCGGGACAGCCGGACCCTACGAGCAGTACTTC. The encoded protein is CASSSGTAGPYEQYF.